This T cell receptor beta chain stems from a study of blood T cells in healthy people across ages. This clonotype was counted once. Using a J-beta primer mix together with a sample-barcoded 5' primer, a second PCR was run for roughly 7 to 12 cycles. TCRdb passed the 5' RACE reads through MiXCR, listing each CDR3 protein once. The sample has roughly 2 million distinct CDR3 sequences; roughly 49% are singletons. The sequenced sample was blood. This sequence originates from a woman aged 40 to 55 in good health.

CDR3 in DNA: TGTGCCAGCAGTACAGCCGGGACAGGGGTAGCTTTCTTT. Translated, it gives CASSTAGTGVAFF. The rearrangement joins TRBV6-5 to TRBJ1-1, with 10 bases matching TRBD1. After removal of 5 bases from V and 10 bases from J, the junction contained 7 bases not matched to a gene. The CDR3 totals 13 residues. Germline CDR1 reads MNHEY; CDR2 reads SVGAGI.